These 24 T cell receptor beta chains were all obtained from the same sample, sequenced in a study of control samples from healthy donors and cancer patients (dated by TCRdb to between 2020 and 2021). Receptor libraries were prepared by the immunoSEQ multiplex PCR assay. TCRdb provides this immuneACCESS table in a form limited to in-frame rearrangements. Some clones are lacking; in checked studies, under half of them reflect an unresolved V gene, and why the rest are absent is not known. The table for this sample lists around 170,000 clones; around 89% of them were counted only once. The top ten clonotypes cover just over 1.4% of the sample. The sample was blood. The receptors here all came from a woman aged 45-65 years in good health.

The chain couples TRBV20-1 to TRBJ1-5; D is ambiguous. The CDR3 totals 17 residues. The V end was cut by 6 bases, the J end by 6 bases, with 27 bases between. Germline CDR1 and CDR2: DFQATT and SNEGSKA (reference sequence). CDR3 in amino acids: CSASKVAARNSGQPQHF. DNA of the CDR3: TGCAGTGCAAGTAAGGTCGCGGCAAGGAACTCCGGTCAGCCCCAGCATTTT.

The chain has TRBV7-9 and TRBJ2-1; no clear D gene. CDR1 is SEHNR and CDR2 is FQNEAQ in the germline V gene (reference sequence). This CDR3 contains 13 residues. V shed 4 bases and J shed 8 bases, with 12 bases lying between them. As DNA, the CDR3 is TGTGCCAGCAGCTCCCCCCTAGTGGATGAGCAGTTCTTC. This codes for CASSSPLVDEQFF.

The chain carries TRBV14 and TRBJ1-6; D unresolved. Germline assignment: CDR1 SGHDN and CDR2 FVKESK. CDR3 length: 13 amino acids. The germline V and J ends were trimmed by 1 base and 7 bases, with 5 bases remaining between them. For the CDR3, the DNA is TGTGCCAGCAGCCAAGCCCCCAATTCACCCCTCCACTTT. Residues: CASSQAPNSPLHF.

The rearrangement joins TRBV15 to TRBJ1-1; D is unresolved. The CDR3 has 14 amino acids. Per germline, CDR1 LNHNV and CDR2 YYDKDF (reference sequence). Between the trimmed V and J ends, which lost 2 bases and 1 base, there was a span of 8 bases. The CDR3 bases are TGTGCCACCAGCAGAACAGTAAGGAACACTGAAGCTTTCTTT. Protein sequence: CATSRTVRNTEAFF.

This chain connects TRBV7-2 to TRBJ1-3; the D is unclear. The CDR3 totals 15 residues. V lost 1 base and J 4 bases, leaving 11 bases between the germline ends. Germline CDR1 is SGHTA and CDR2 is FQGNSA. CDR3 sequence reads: CASSLVGTRGNTIYF. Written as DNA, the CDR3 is TGTGCCAGCAGCTTAGTCGGTACACGGGGAAACACCATATATTTT.

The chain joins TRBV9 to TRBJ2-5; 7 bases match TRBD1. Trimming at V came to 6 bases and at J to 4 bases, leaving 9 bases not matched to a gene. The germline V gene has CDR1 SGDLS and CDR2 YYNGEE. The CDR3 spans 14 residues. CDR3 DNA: TGTGCCAGCACTAGGGGGCCAGAGGCAGAGACCCAGTACTTC. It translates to CASTRGPEAETQYF. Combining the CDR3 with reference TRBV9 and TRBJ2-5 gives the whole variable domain DSGVTQTPKHLITATGQRVTLRCSPRSGDLSVYWYQQSLDQGLQFLIQYYNGEERAKGNILERFSAQQFPDLHSELNLSSLELGDSALYFCASTRGPEAETQYFGPGTRLLVL.

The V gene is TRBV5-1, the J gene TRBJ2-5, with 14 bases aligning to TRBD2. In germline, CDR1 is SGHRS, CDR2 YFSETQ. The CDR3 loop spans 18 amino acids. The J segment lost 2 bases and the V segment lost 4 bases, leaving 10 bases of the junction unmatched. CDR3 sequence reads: CASSTPGLAGAGQETQYF. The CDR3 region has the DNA TGCGCCAGCAGCACGCCGGGACTAGCGGGAGCGGGGCAAGAGACCCAGTACTTC.

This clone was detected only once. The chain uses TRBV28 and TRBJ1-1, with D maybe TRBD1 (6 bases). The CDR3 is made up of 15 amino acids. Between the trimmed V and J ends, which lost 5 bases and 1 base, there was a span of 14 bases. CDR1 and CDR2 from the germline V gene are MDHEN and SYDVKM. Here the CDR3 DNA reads TGTGCCAGCAGTGAGTCGGCACAGGGGAACACTGAAGCTTTCTTT. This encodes CASSESAQGNTEAFF.

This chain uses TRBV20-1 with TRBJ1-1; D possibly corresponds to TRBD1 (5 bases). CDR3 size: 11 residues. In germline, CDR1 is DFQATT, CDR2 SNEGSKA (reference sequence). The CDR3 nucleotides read TGCAGGGCAATGGGGGGCACTGAAGCTTTCTTT. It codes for CRAMGGTEAFF.

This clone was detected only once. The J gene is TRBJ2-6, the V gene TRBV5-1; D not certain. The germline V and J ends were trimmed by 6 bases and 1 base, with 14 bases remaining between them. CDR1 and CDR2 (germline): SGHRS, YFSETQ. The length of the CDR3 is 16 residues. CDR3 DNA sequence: TGCGCCAGCACAGATACCAAACTATCTGGGGCCAACGTCCTGACTTTC. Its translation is CASTDTKLSGANVLTF.

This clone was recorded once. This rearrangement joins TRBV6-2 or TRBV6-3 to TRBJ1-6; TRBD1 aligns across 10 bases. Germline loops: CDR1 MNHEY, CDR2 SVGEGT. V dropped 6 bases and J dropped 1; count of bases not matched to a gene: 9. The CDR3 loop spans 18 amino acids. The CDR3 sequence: CASSHGTGDRSYNSPLHF. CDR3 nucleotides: TGTGCCAGCAGCCATGGGACAGGGGATAGGTCCTATAATTCACCCCTCCACTTT.

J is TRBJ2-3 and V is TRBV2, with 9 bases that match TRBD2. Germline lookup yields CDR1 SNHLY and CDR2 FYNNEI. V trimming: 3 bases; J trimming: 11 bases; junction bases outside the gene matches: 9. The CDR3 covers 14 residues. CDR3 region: CASSEGLAFGMQYF. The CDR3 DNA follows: TGTGCCAGCAGTGAGGGACTAGCTTTTGGTATGCAGTATTTT.

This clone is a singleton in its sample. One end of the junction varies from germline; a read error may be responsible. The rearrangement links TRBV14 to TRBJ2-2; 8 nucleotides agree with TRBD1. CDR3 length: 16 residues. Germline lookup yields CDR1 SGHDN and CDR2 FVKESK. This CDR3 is CASSLLGQGSTGKLFF. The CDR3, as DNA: TGTGCCAGCAGCCTATTAGGACAGGGAAGTACCGGGAAGCTGTTTTTT. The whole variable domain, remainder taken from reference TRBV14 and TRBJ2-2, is EAGVTQFPSHSVIEKGQTVTLRCDPISGHDNLYWYRRVMGKEIKFLLHFVKESKQDESGMPNNRFLAERTGGTYSTLKVQPAELEDSGVYFCASSLLGQGSTGKLFFGEGSRLTVL.

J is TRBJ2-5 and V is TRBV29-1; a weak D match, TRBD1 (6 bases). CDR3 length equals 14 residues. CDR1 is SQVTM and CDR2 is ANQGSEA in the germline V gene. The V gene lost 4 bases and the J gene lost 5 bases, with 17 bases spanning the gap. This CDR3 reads CSVVTGSWAETQYF. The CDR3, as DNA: TGCAGCGTTGTAACAGGGTCCTGGGCTGAGACCCAGTACTTC.

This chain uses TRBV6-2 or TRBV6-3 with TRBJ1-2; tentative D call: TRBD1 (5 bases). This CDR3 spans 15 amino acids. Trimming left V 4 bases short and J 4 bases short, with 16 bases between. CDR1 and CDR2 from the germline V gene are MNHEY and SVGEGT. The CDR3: CASSFPRESPYGYTF. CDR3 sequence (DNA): TGTGCCAGCAGTTTCCCCAGGGAGTCTCCCTATGGCTACACCTTC.

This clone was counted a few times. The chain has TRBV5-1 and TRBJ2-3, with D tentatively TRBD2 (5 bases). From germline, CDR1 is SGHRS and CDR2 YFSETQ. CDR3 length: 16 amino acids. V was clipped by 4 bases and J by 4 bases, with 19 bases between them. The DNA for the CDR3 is TGCGCCAGCAGCGCTCAAGTGGGAGTGGGATCAGATACGCAGTATTTT. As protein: CASSAQVGVGSDTQYF.

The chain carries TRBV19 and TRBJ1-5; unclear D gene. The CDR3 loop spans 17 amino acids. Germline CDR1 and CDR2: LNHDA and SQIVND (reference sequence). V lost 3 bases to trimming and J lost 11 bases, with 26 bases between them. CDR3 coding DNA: TGTGCCAGTAGTATTGTTCCCTTCGTTGGGCGGGGAGAGGCCCAGCATTTT. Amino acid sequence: CASSIVPFVGRGEAQHF. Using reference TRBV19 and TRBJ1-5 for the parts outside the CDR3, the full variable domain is DGGITQSPKYLFRKEGQNVTLSCEQNLNHDAMYWYRQDPGQGLRLIYYSQIVNDFQKGDIAEGYSVSREKKESFPLTVTSAQKNPTAFYLCASSIVPFVGRGEAQHFGDGTRLSIL.

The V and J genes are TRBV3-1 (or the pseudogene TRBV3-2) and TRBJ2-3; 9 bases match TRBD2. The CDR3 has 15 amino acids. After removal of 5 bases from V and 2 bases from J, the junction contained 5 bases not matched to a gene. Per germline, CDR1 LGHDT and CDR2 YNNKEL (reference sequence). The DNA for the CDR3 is TGTGCCAGCAGCGTGACTAGCGGAGACACAGATACGCAGTATTTT. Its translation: CASSVTSGDTDTQYF.

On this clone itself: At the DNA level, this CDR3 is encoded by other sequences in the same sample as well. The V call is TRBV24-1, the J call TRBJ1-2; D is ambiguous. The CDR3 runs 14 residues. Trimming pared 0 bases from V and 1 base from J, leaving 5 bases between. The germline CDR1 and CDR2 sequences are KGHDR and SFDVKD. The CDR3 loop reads CATSDLALNYGYTF. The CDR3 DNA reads TGTGCCACCAGTGATTTGGCTCTTAACTATGGCTACACCTTC.

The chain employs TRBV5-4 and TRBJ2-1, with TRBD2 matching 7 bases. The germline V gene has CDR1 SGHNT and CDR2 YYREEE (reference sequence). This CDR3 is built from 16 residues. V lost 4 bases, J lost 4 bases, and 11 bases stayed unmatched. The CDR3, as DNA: TGTGCCAGCAGCCTTCCAGCGGGACGCACTTACAATGAGCAGTTCTTC. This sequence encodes CASSLPAGRTYNEQFF.

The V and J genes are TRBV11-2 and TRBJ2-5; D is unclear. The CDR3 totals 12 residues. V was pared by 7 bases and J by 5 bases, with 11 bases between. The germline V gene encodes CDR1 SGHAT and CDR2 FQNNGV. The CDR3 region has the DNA TGTGCCAGCACGCCTCATGCGGAGACCCAGTACTTC. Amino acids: CASTPHAETQYF.

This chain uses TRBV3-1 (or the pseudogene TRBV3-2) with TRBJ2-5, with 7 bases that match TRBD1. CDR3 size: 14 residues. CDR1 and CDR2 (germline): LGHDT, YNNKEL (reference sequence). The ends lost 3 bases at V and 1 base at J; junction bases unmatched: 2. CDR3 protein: CASSQGTVQETQYF. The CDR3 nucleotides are TGTGCCAGCAGCCAGGGGACAGTCCAAGAGACCCAGTACTTC.

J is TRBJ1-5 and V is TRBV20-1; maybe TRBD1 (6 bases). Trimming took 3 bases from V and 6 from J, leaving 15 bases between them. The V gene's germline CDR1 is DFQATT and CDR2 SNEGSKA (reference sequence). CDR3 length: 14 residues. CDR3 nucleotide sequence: TGCAGTGCTAGTTGGGCAGGGGTAGGTCAGCCCCAGCATTTT. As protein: CSASWAGVGQPQHF.

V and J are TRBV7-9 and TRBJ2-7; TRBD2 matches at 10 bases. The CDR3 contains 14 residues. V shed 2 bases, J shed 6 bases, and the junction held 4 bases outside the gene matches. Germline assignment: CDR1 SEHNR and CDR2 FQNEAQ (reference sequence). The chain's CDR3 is CASSLLAGEAEQYF. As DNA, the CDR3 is TGTGCCAGCAGCTTACTAGCGGGAGAAGCCGAGCAGTACTTC.